The 17 T cell receptor beta chains below all came from one sample that was sequenced in a study of cytomegalovirus exposure and HLA in healthy donors. A multiplex PCR was run with 60 Vbeta primers and 13 Jbeta primers. Sequencing was performed with immunoSEQ multiplex PCR; in TCRdb, only in-frame clones are kept and a portion is missing. The data hold approximately 130,000 clones, with roughly three fifths observed a single time. Material for sequencing was PBMCs. These receptors were taken from a woman in her thirties or forties in good health and CMV-seronegative.

The V call is TRBV6-5, the J call TRBJ2-1; D is unresolved. Germline CDR1 MNHEY, CDR2 SVGAGI. Trimming removed 0 bases at V and 9 bases at J, with 12 bases between. The CDR3 sequence is 14 residues long. In nucleotides, the CDR3 is TGTGCCAGCAGTTACTCGATCGCGGAGCCTGAGCAGTTCTTC. Translation: CASSYSIAEPEQFF.

The table lists this clone with a count of one. The J gene is TRBJ1-1, the V gene TRBV7-9, with D maybe TRBD1 (6 bases). Germline values: CDR1 SEHNR, CDR2 FQNEAQ (reference sequence). The V end lost 5 bases, the J end lost 0 bases, and 10 bases lay between the germline ends. The CDR3 extends over 14 amino acids. The CDR3 region is CASSEQGLNTEAFF. The CDR3 region has the DNA TGTGCCAGCAGCGAACAGGGACTGAACACTGAAGCTTTCTTT.

The table lists this clone with a few counts. The chain combines TRBV15 with TRBJ2-5, with 10 bases identical to TRBD2. The CDR3 spans 16 residues. From germline, CDR1 is LNHNV and CDR2 YYDKDF (reference sequence). The junction had 7 bases not matched to a gene; V was cut back by 3 bases and J by 3 bases. CDR3 sequence: CATSSISGGNKETQYF. Written as DNA, the CDR3 is TGTGCCACCAGCAGCATTAGCGGGGGGAATAAAGAGACCCAGTACTTC.

V is TRBV2 and J is TRBJ1-1; possible D gene TRBD1, 5 bases. V was trimmed by 7 bases and J by 1 base, leaving 16 bases between them. Germline V CDR1 and CDR2: SNHLY, FYNNEI. This CDR3 comprises 15 residues. CDR3 sequence: CASNGDRGGNTEAFF. CDR3 bases: TGTGCCAGCAATGGGGATCGGGGGGGGAACACTGAAGCTTTCTTT.

This clone appeared a few times. This chain joins TRBV7-2 and TRBJ2-3, with D perhaps matching TRBD2 (5 bases). The germline V gene has CDR1 SGHTA and CDR2 FQGNSA. This CDR3 contains 13 residues. In DNA form, the CDR3 reads TGTGCGACCCGGGGTCCTGGGTCCGATACGCAGTATTTT. Residues: CATRGPGSDTQYF.

The chain has TRBV27 and TRBJ2-2; maybe TRBD1 (6 bases). The CDR3 is 17 residues long. Germline assignment: CDR1 MNHEY and CDR2 SMNVEV (reference sequence). Trimming pared 2 bases from V and 5 bases from J, leaving 18 bases between. The CDR3 DNA sequence: TGTGCCAGCAGTTTACGAATGGTCTTCCAGGGGACCGGGGAGCTGTTTTTT. Its translation: CASSLRMVFQGTGELFF.

The rearrangement joins TRBV28 to TRBJ1-5; tentatively, D is TRBD1 (5 bases). Germline loops: CDR1 MDHEN, CDR2 SYDVKM. The CDR3 has 15 amino acids. V was clipped by 1 base and J by 9 bases, with 16 bases between them. The DNA for the CDR3 is TGTGCCAGCAGTTTATTCGGCCAGGGTGGACCGCCCCAGCATTTT. Its protein is CASSLFGQGGPPQHF.

The sample holds one count of this clone. The chain uses TRBV9 and TRBJ2-2; TRBD1 is a possible D gene (6 bases). Trimming shortened V by 4 bases and J by 6 bases, and 16 bases separated the two germline ends. CDR1 SGDLS and CDR2 YYNGEE come from the germline V gene. CDR3 length equals 15 residues. CDR3 sequence reads: CASSRTGMGAGELFF. CDR3 bases: TGTGCCAGCAGCCGCACAGGGATGGGGGCCGGGGAGCTGTTTTTT.

The gene calls are TRBV7-2 and TRBJ2-3; perhaps TRBD1 as D (6 bases). The germline V and J ends were trimmed by 2 bases and 7 bases, with 19 bases remaining between them. CDR1 and CDR2 (germline): SGHTA, FQGNSA. This CDR3 has 16 residues. The chain's CDR3 is CASSLSLSGGINTQYF. Written as DNA, the CDR3 is TGTGCCAGCAGCTTATCACTTAGTGGGGGCATTAATACGCAGTATTTT. The entire variable domain, with the rest obtained from reference TRBV7-2 and TRBJ2-3, is as follows: GAGVSQSPSNKVTEKGKDVELRCDPISGHTALYWYRQSLGQGLEFLIYFQGNSAPDKSGLPSDRFSAERTGGSVSTLTIQRTQQEDSAVYLCASSLSLSGGINTQYFGPGTRLTVL.

The chain employs TRBV19 and TRBJ2-3, with 12 bases matching TRBD2. The CDR3 totals 17 residues. V was pared by 3 bases and J by 0 bases, with 4 bases of the junction left unmatched. The germline V gene encodes CDR1 LNHDA and CDR2 SQIVND (reference sequence). This chain's CDR3 is CASSILGTSGSTDTQYF. The DNA for the CDR3 is TGTGCCAGTAGTATTCTTGGGACTAGCGGGAGCACAGATACGCAGTATTTT.

The genes are TRBV9 and TRBJ2-7; D gene uncertain. Per the germline V gene, CDR1 is SGDLS and CDR2 is YYNGEE. The V gene lost 1 base and the J gene lost 6 bases, with 14 bases spanning the gap. The CDR3 runs to 14 residues. The CDR3 region has the DNA TGTGCCAGCAGCGTAAACGAACTCGTCACCGAGCAGTACTTC. The encoded protein is CASSVNELVTEQYF.

V gene TRBV11-2 combines with J gene TRBJ2-3; TRBD2 matches 12 bases. Germline CDR1 is SGHAT and CDR2 is FQNNGV. With V trimmed by 4 bases and J by 0 bases, 8 bases remained unmatched. This CDR3 is 18 amino acids long. The DNA of the CDR3 is TGTGCCAGCAGCTCTGGACTAGCGGGGTCCCCTAGCACAGATACGCAGTATTTT. Its translation: CASSSGLAGSPSTDTQYF.

This clone showed up just a few times. The V gene is TRBV28, the J gene TRBJ1-1; D remains ambiguous. Trimming stripped 5 bases from V and 2 bases from J, with 15 bases between. This CDR3 is built from 15 residues. CDR1 and CDR2 from the germline V gene are MDHEN and SYDVKM. For the CDR3, the DNA is TGTGCCAGCAGTATTTCTCGCGGTGCTAACACTGAAGCTTTCTTT. Protein sequence: CASSISRGANTEAFF. Together with reference TRBV28 and TRBJ1-1, the CDR3 gives the full variable domain: DVKVTQSSRYLVKRTGEKVFLECVQDMDHENMFWYRQDPGLGLRLIYFSYDVKMKEKGDIPEGYSVSREKKERFSLILESASTNQTSMYLCASSISRGANTEAFFGQGTRLTVV.

This clone came up a few times. The chain couples TRBV6-6 to TRBJ2-5; TRBD1 aligns across 8 bases. The CDR3 loop spans 15 amino acids. Germline trimming cut 6 bases from V and 1 base from J; bases unmatched to any gene: 7. Germline-derived CDR1 and CDR2 are MNHNY and SVGAGI (reference sequence). Here the CDR3 DNA reads TGTGCCAGCAGACTTACCAGGGGGCCCCAAGAGACCCAGTACTTC. It yields the protein CASRLTRGPQETQYF.

This clone was found a few times. The chain's CDR3 is CASSEMREGTEKFF. The DNA of the CDR3 is TGTGCCAGCAGTGAAATGAGGGAGGGGACGGAGAAGTTTTTT. V usage is TRBV2 and J usage is TRBJ1-4, with D maybe TRBD1 (5 bases). Germline CDR1 and CDR2: SNHLY and FYNNEI. V lost 2 bases to trimming and J lost 16 bases, with 20 bases between them. The CDR3 length is 14 residues.

The rearrangement uses TRBV4-3 and TRBJ2-5, with TRBD2 matching over 10 bases. CDR1 is LGHNA and CDR2 is YSLEER in the germline V gene. J lost 1 base, V lost 4 bases, and 3 bases had no gene match. This CDR3 is 15 amino acids long. The chain's CDR3 is CASSLSGGVQETQYF. Here the CDR3 DNA reads TGCGCCAGCAGCCTGAGCGGGGGGGTCCAAGAGACCCAGTACTTC.

The V gene is TRBV29-1, the J gene TRBJ1-2; TRBD1 is a possible D gene (5 bases). Trimming pared 5 bases from V and 7 bases from J, leaving 20 bases between. CDR3 length: 14 amino acids. The germline gives CDR1 SQVTM, CDR2 ANQGSEA. The DNA of the CDR3 is TGCAGCGTTTTTGGGGCCCCTCCTAGGGGTGGCTACACCTTC. Protein sequence: CSVFGAPPRGGYTF.